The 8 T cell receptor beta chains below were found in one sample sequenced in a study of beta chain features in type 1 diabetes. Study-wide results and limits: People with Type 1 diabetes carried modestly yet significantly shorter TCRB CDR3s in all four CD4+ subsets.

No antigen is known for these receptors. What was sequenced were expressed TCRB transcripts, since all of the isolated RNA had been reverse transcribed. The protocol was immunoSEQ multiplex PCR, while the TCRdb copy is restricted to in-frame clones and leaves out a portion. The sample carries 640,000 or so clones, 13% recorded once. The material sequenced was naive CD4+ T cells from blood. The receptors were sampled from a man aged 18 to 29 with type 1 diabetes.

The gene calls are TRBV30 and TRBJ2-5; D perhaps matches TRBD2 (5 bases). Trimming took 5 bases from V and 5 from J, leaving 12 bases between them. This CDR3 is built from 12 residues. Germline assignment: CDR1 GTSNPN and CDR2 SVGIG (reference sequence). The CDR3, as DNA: TGTGCCTGGGGGAGAGAAGCGGAGACCCAGTACTTC. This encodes CAWGREAETQYF. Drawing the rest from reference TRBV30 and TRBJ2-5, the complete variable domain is SQTIHQWPATLVQPVGSPLSLECTVEGTSNPNLYWYRQAAGRGLQLLFYSVGIGQISSEVPQNLSASRPQDRQFILSSKKLLLSDSGFYLCAWGREAETQYFGPGTRLLVL.

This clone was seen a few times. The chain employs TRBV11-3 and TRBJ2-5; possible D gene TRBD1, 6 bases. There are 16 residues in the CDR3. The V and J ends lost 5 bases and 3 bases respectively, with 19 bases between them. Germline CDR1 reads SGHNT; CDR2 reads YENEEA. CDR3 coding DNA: TGTGCCAGCAGCCCCCGACAGGTAGAGGTTGAAGAGACCCAGTACTTC. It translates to CASSPRQVEVEETQYF.

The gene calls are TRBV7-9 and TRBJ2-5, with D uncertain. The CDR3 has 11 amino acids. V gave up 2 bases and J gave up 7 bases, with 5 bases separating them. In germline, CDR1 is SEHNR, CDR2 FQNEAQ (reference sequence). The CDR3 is CASSLSVTQYF. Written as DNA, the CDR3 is TGTGCCAGCAGCTTAAGCGTGACCCAGTACTTC. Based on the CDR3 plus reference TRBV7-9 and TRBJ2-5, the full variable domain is DTGVSQNPRHKITKRGQNVTFRCDPISEHNRLYWYRQTLGQGPEFLTYFQNEAQLEKSRLLSDRFSAERPKGSFSTLEIQRTEQGDSAMYLCASSLSVTQYFGPGTRLLVL.

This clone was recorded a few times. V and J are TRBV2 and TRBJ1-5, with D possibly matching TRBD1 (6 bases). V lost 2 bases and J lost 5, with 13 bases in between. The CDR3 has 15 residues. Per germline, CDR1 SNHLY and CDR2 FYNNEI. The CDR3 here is CASSEFLQGHQPQHF. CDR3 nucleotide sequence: TGTGCCAGCAGTGAATTTCTACAGGGCCATCAGCCCCAGCATTTT.

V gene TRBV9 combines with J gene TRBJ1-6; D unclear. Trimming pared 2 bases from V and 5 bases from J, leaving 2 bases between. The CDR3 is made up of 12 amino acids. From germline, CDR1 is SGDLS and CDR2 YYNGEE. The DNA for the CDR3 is TGTGCCAGCAGCGTCAATAATTCACCCCTCCACTTT. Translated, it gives CASSVNNSPLHF.

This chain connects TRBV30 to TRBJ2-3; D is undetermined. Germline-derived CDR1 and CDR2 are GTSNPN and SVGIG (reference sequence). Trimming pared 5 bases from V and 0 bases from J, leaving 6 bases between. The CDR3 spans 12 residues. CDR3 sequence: CAWGKSTDTQYF. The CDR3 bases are TGTGCCTGGGGGAAGAGCACAGATACGCAGTATTTT.

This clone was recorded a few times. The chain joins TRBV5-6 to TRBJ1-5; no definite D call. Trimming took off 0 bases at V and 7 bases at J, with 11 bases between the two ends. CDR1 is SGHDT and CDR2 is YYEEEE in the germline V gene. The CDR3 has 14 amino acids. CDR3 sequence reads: CASSLGRQAQPQHF. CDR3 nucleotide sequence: TGTGCCAGCAGCTTGGGGCGGCAGGCCCAGCCCCAGCATTTT.

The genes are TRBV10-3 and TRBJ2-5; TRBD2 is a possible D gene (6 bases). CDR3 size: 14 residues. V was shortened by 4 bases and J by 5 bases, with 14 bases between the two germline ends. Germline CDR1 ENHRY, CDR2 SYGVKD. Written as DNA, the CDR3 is TGTGCCATCAGTGGTGGGGGGTCCGAGGAGACCCAGTACTTC. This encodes CAISGGGSEETQYF.